The entry below gives a single TCR beta chain sequence along with its context. Its antigen remains unidentified. Per-nucleotide qualities are absent, and no much larger clonotype sits a single base away. The data stem from a study of T cells after yellow fever vaccination (dated by TCRdb to about 2019). A note on the overall study: The SMART-Seq v4 Ultra Low Input RNA kit was used to prepare libraries from fractions with low cell numbers. To track T-cell clones before and after primary and booster YFV17D yellow fever vaccination, bulk TCR alpha and beta repertoires were sequenced longitudinally. Two healthy male donors made up the cohort, one aged 18 to 29 years and the other aged 30 to 40 years. Bulk PBMC replicates and cell subsets were isolated from blood drawn at multiple timepoints before and after both primary and secondary immunization. Overall study outcomes, separate from this receptor: Because the study included only a couple of donors, the extent to which the findings can be generalized is limited. After the booster, most of the clones that had expanded following primary vaccination were detected again (approximately 96% of CD4 and roughly 90% of CD8), which suggests that memory was broadly maintained. A small share of clonotypes was detected in both CD4 and CD8 compartments, with the overlap likely arising from convergent recombination. The secondary T-cell response was found to be weaker but faster than the primary response, with a peak reached on day 5 rather than on day 15. Because abundant contaminating clonotypes from the bulk population could be contained in FACS-sorted repertoires, computational filtering was required.

Sequencing used an Illumina NovaSeq 6000. TCR cDNA was synthesized by 5'RACE template switching, through which a universal primer site and unique molecular identifiers were introduced. Priming for cDNA synthesis came from both the TCR alpha and TCR beta constant segments. Libraries were amplified in two PCR steps, with sample barcodes and sequencing adapters added in the second step. Sequencing of the libraries was done on either Illumina HiSeq 2500 (2x100 bp) or NovaSeq (2x150 bp). Under the source paper's analysis protocol: MIGEC handled demultiplexing of reads and collapsing into UMI consensus sequences, while MiXCR performed V(D)J alignment. Vaccine-responding clonotypes were identified with edgeR using replicate PBMC samples, with FDR below 0.01 and a log2 fold change above 5 up to day 15 being required. Each bulk clonotype was labeled CD4 or CD8 based on which sequenced repertoire, CD4 or CD8, contained the clonotype at higher abundance. The public reads were reanalyzed by TCRdb: fastp trimming at Q25, MiXCR alignment, in-frame beta chains only. Each CDR3 protein gets just one entry, which takes the most common genes and DNA from the rows behind it. It is TCRdb's table, rather than the study itself, that gives the V and J calls and clone size. This sample has 150,000 to 200,000 distinct CDR3 sequences in its table, and approximately 9.9% of those were observed once. The ten largest clones take up 35% to 40% of the sample.

The germline V gene (reference sequence) provides CDR1 LNHDA and CDR2 SQIVND. Counted from cysteine to phenylalanine, this CDR3 has 15 amino acids. Only CDR3 DNA remains: 45 bases, in frame from the first base. V was cut back by 5 bases and J by 2 bases, leaving a gap of 16 bases between them. Explained via the paper, the treatment or condition label denotes: live attenuated yellow fever vaccine strain. A standard Ficoll-Paque protocol was used to isolate PBMCs from peripheral blood. Dynabeads CD4 and CD8 positive selection kits were used to isolate CD4 and CD8 T-cell fractions. TriZol was used to extract RNA from bulk PBMCs, CD4 and CD8 fractions, and dextramer-positive and dextramer-negative fractions.

The sequences come from CD8+ T cells sorted from PBMCs, collected 15 days after the yellow fever booster vaccination. Recombination linked TRBV19 to TRBJ2-7; the D gene is perhaps TRBD1 or TRBD2, as each covers 6 bases. This TCR came from a man younger than 35 who received the YFV17D yellow fever vaccine. CDR3 reads: CASSPGVGGTYEQYF. The sequence in DNA is TGTGCCAGTAGTCCGGGGGTCGGGGGCACCTACGAGCAGTACTTC. The reference TRBV19 and TRBJ2-7 proteins fill in what lies around the CDR3, so the full variable domain reads DGGITQSPKYLFRKEGQNVTLSCEQNLNHDAMYWYRQDPGQGLRLIYYSQIVNDFQKGDIAEGYSVSREKKESFPLTVTSAQKNPTAFYLCASSPGVGGTYEQYFGPGTRLTVT.